The T cell receptor beta chain described here comes from a study of human T cells and chemical hapten exposure. Library preparation tagged each individual cDNA molecule with a unique molecular identifier. TCRdb itself ran the RACE reads through MiXCR, one entry per CDR3 protein. The data contain more than 250,000 distinct CDR3 sequences, roughly 8.9% of them singletons. Time point indicated: pre-sensitization, week 0. Treatment of the sample: therapeutic diphenylcyclopropenone sensitization with weekly scalp DPC. Unfractionated whole blood was the source from which total RNA was extracted. This clonotype was observed a few times. CDR3 length: 16 amino acids. In germline, CDR1 is SGHAT, CDR2 FQNNGV. The trim removed 5 bases at V and 4 bases at J, leaving 11 bases unmatched.

This TCR was sampled from a woman aged 40 to 50 with alopecia areata. Some clones in this sample may be carry-over from other donors' samples. The rearrangement joins TRBV11-2 to TRBJ2-1, with 7 bases aligning to TRBD2. Here the sequenced sample was whole blood, taken in connection with sensitization to the hapten diphenylcyclopropenone (DPC). This CDR3 is CASSAPGLAAYNEQFF. The CDR3, as DNA: TGTGCCAGCAGCGCGCCTGGGCTAGCGGCGTACAATGAGCAGTTCTTC.